This T cell receptor (beta chain) was identified in a study of blood T cell repertoires in COVID-19. Study-level information: From the United States, Italy and Spain came samples of acute and convalescent COVID-19. T cells, B-cell-depleted T cells, or PBMCs supplied cDNA or gDNA.

How the authors handled the data: Using reference gene primer amplification, nucleated cell counts were estimated. TCRdb's table, derived via immunoSEQ multiplex PCR, lists solely in-frame clones and lacks some. Clone size and the V and J calls come from that table; the DNA yielded D and trimming. The table includes about 90,000 clones, about 92% detected once. The V gene's germline CDR1 is MDHEN and CDR2 SYDVKM. The length of the CDR3 is 16 residues. V lost 6 bases, J lost 0 bases, and 17 bases lay in between. The rearrangement joins TRBV28 to TRBJ1-1; no firm D call. The sequence came from a woman in her sixties with active COVID-19. Sequencing used peripheral blood. The CDR3 DNA is TGTGCCAGCAGGCCCATGGCGGGAGTGATGAACACTGAAGCTTTCTTT. It encodes CASRPMAGVMNTEAFF. The variable domain in full, with the rest retrieved from reference TRBV28 and TRBJ1-1, is DVKVTQSSRYLVKRTGEKVFLECVQDMDHENMFWYRQDPGLGLRLIYFSYDVKMKEKGDIPEGYSVSREKKERFSLILESASTNQTSMYLCASRPMAGVMNTEAFFGQGTRLTVV.